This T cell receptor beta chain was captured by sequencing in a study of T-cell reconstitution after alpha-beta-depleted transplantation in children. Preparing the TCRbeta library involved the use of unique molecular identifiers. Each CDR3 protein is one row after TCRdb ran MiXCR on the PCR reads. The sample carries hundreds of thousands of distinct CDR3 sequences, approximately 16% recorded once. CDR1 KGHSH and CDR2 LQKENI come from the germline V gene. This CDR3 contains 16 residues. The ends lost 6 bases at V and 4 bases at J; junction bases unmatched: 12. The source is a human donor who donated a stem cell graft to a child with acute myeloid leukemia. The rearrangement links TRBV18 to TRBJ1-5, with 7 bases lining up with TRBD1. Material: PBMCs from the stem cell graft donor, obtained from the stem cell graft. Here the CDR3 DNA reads TGTGCCAGCTCGTTCCAGGGGGGAAAAAGGAATCAGCCCCAGCATTTT. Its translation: CASSFQGGKRNQPQHF.